These 20 T cell receptor beta chains originate from one sample sequenced in a study of T cell responses to AZD1222 COVID-19 vaccine. TCRdb's table, derived via immunoSEQ multiplex PCR, lists solely in-frame clones and lacks some. The sample has 75,000 to 100,000 clones, roughly 90% seen once. This specimen was peripheral blood, taken on day 0 of AZD1222 vaccination. Source of these receptors: an adult in good health.

V usage is TRBV11-2 and J usage is TRBJ2-1, with 9 nucleotides matching TRBD2. The CDR3 has 15 residues. Germline CDR1 reads SGHAT; CDR2 reads FQNNGV. J gave up 4 bases and V 3 bases, and 4 bases lay outside the gene matches. CDR3 nucleotide sequence: TGTGCCAGCAGCTTTCAGCTAGCGGGATACAATGAGCAGTTCTTC. Translating gives CASSFQLAGYNEQFF. The full variable domain, its missing parts supplied by reference TRBV11-2 and TRBJ2-1, is EAGVAQSPRYKIIEKRQSVAFWCNPISGHATLYWYQQILGQGPKLLIQFQNNGVVDDSQLPKDRFSAERLKGVDSTLKIQPAKLEDSAVYLCASSFQLAGYNEQFFGPGTRLTVL.

This clone was found once. The J gene is TRBJ2-3, the V gene TRBV7-8, with unresolved D. Germline CDR1 is SGHVS and CDR2 is FQNEAQ. The CDR3 is made up of 16 amino acids. V lost 1 base and J lost 3, with 14 bases in between. The CDR3 DNA follows: TGTGCCAGCAGCTTAGTTTCTGGGATTAATACAGATACGCAGTATTTT. This codes for CASSLVSGINTDTQYF.

The chain employs TRBV6-4 and TRBJ2-3; no clear D gene. The CDR3 length is 13 residues. The V gene lost 0 bases and the J gene lost 2 bases, with 3 bases spanning the gap. Germline CDR1 reads MRHNA; CDR2 reads SNTAGT. The CDR3 reads CASSDSNTDTQYF. The CDR3, as DNA: TGTGCCAGCAGTGACTCTAACACAGATACGCAGTATTTT.

The chain employs TRBV30 and TRBJ1-1, with D hard to call. The CDR3 is 13 amino acids. The germline gives CDR1 GTSNPN, CDR2 SVGIG (reference sequence). Trimming took off 3 bases at V and 0 bases at J, with 8 bases between the two ends. CDR3 sequence reads: CAWRLQLNTEAFF. The CDR3 nucleotides are TGTGCCTGGAGGCTACAGTTGAACACTGAAGCTTTCTTT.

The rearrangement links TRBV29-1 to TRBJ2-1; 13 nucleotides line up with TRBD2. V dropped 6 bases and J dropped 6; count of bases not matched to a gene: 8. From germline, CDR1 is SQVTM and CDR2 ANQGSEA. The CDR3 has 15 amino acids. CDR3: CSVPGTSGTFNEQFF. CDR3 nucleotides: TGCAGCGTGCCCGGGACTAGCGGGACATTCAATGAGCAGTTCTTC.

V is TRBV3-1 (or the pseudogene TRBV3-2) and J is TRBJ1-2, with 7 nucleotides matching TRBD1. Looked up from germline, CDR1 is LGHDT and CDR2 is YNNKEL (reference sequence). CDR3 size: 15 residues. The junction had 4 bases not matched to a gene; V was cut back by 1 base and J by 2 bases. This chain's CDR3 is CASSQGGQRNYGYTF. CDR3 DNA sequence: TGTGCCAGCAGCCAAGGGGGACAGCGAAACTATGGCTACACCTTC.

This rearrangement joins TRBV7-6 to TRBJ2-5; 9 positions match TRBD1. The CDR3 has 15 residues. V lost 5 bases, J lost 4 bases, and 8 bases stayed unmatched. Looked up from germline, CDR1 is SGHVS and CDR2 is FNYEAQ. The CDR3 region is CASSLGTGPGETQYF. The CDR3 DNA sequence: TGTGCCAGCAGCCTTGGGACAGGGCCAGGAGAGACCCAGTACTTC.

This chain connects TRBV18 to TRBJ2-3; the match to TRBD2 covers 12 bases. This CDR3 has 16 amino acids. V was pared by 4 bases and J by 1 base, with 3 bases of the junction left unmatched. The germline gives CDR1 KGHSH, CDR2 LQKENI. The CDR3 spells CASSRLAGGGTDTQYF. CDR3 nucleotide sequence: TGTGCCAGCTCACGGCTAGCGGGAGGGGGCACAGATACGCAGTATTTT.

This chain joins TRBV18 and TRBJ1-3; 8 positions match TRBD1. The CDR3 extends over 16 amino acids. Losses at the gene ends were 3 bases for V and 1 base for J; bases not matched to a gene: 5. The germline gives CDR1 KGHSH, CDR2 LQKENI. The CDR3 DNA reads TGTGCCAGCTCACCGGACAGGGTTTCATCTGGAAACACCATATATTTT. It specifies CASSPDRVSSGNTIYF.

This clone appeared once. This rearrangement joins TRBV10-3 to TRBJ2-1; the match to TRBD2 covers 10 bases. This CDR3 has 14 amino acids. With 10 bases clipped from V and 3 bases from J, the junction kept 6 bases outside the gene matches. Germline-derived CDR1 and CDR2 are ENHRY and SYGVKD. Written as DNA, the CDR3 is TGTGCCAGTTCTAGCGGGGGTGGCTACAATGAGCAGTTCTTC. Translation: CASSSGGGYNEQFF.

V is TRBV14 and J is TRBJ2-7, with TRBD1 identical over 7 bases. Germline V lookup: CDR1 SGHDN, CDR2 FVKESK. The CDR3 has 18 amino acids. J lost 2 bases, V lost 2 bases, and 15 bases had no gene match. The CDR3 bases are TGTGCCAGCAGCCAAAGCCTCTTTACCGGGACAGTAGCCTACGAGCAGTACTTC. It codes for CASSQSLFTGTVAYEQYF.

This clone was found a few times. The chain recombines TRBV27 with TRBJ1-2, with TRBD1 matching 7 bases. This CDR3 comprises 14 residues. V shed 4 bases and J 3 bases; nucleotides not matched to a gene: 5. The V gene's germline CDR1 is MNHEY and CDR2 SMNVEV (reference sequence). This chain's CDR3 is CASSSPGQHYGYTF. The DNA of the CDR3 is TGTGCCAGCAGTTCACCGGGACAGCACTATGGCTACACCTTC.

This clone has only one observation. This rearrangement joins TRBV18 to TRBJ1-1; 8 bases fit TRBD1. The CDR3 covers 16 residues. Germline CDR1 KGHSH, CDR2 LQKENI. With 3 bases clipped from V and 11 bases from J, the junction kept 17 bases outside the gene matches. The CDR3 sequence: CASSPELTGGKLTAFF. The CDR3 DNA reads TGTGCCAGCTCACCCGAGCTCACAGGGGGTAAACTCACGGCTTTCTTT.

The V call is TRBV3-1 (or the pseudogene TRBV3-2), the J call TRBJ1-2, with TRBD1 matching over 10 bases. Germline values: CDR1 LGHDT, CDR2 YNNKEL (reference sequence). Losses at the gene ends were 1 base for V and 2 bases for J; bases not matched to a gene: 10. CDR3 length: 18 residues. The CDR3: CASSQGLLRDRGNYGYTF. Written as DNA, the CDR3 is TGTGCCAGCAGCCAAGGTCTTTTACGGGACAGGGGCAACTATGGCTACACCTTC.

V usage is TRBV7-3 and J usage is TRBJ2-2; D is unresolved. V was clipped by 3 bases and J by 7 bases, with 6 bases between them. Germline CDR1 is SGHTA and CDR2 is FQGTGA. The CDR3 covers 12 residues. Written as DNA, the CDR3 is TGTGCCAGCAGCTTTCATGGCGGGGAGCTGTTTTTT. Translating gives CASSFHGGELFF.

The rearrangement uses TRBV19 and TRBJ1-5; D ambiguous. Trimming pared 5 bases from V and 7 bases from J, leaving 15 bases between. Looked up from germline, CDR1 is LNHDA and CDR2 is SQIVND (reference sequence). This CDR3 spans 14 amino acids. CDR3 DNA sequence: TGTGCCAGTAGTCTTAATATCAAGGGCCAGCCCCAGCATTTT. Encoded protein: CASSLNIKGQPQHF.

The rearrangement uses TRBV9 and TRBJ2-7; 8 nucleotides line up with TRBD2. CDR1 and CDR2 from the germline V gene are SGDLS and YYNGEE. With V trimmed by 3 bases and J by 3 bases, 8 bases remained unmatched. The CDR3 has 15 residues. Here the CDR3 reads CASSAGLAGIYEQYF. CDR3 coding DNA: TGTGCCAGCAGCGCCGGACTAGCAGGGATCTACGAGCAGTACTTC.

The J gene is TRBJ1-3, the V gene TRBV19; TRBD1 might be the D (6 bases). The V end lost 2 bases, the J end lost 3 bases, and 11 bases lay between the germline ends. CDR3 length equals 15 residues. Germline CDR1 reads LNHDA; CDR2 reads SQIVND (reference sequence). The CDR3 loop reads CASSIQTDSGNTIYF. The CDR3 coding sequence is TGTGCCAGTAGTATACAGACGGACAGTGGAAACACCATATATTTT.

V gene TRBV28 combines with J gene TRBJ2-5; a possible D gene is TRBD2 (5 bases). The CDR3 sequence is 15 residues long. The ends were cut back, 3 bases at V and 4 bases at J, with 15 bases in the middle. Germline CDR1 MDHEN, CDR2 SYDVKM. The CDR3 region has the DNA TGTGCCAGCAGTTTCTCGACGGGGTACGGAGAGACCCAGTACTTC. Translating it yields CASSFSTGYGETQYF.

The DNA of the CDR3 is TGTGCCAGCTCACCTCAGGGGGCGAACACTGAAGCTTTCTTT. It encodes CASSPQGANTEAFF. The V and J genes are TRBV18 and TRBJ1-1, with 8 bases identical to TRBD1. Unmatched junction bases numbered 1, after V lost 3 bases and J lost 1 base. The CDR3 runs to 14 residues. Germline CDR1 reads KGHSH; CDR2 reads LQKENI.